The clone carrying this T cell receptor (beta chain) was observed a handful of times. Its antigen is currently unknown. The data belong to a study of T cell repertoires in cytomegalovirus infection. Study-wide results and limits: The response measured ex vivo was dominated by TCR beta clonotypes (HLA-C-restricted and CMV-specific).

CDR3 length: 15 amino acids. Germline V gene data show CDR1 as DFQATT and CDR2 as SNEGSKA (reference sequence). Unmatched junction bases numbered 4, after V lost 7 bases and J lost 2 bases. MiXCR, applied by TCRdb to the reads, yields one record per CDR3 protein. The sample has about 260,000 distinct CDR3 sequences, about 13% seen once; the top ten hold 7.5% to 10%. The chain employs TRBV20-1 and TRBJ2-1, with TRBD2 matching 14 bases. Specimen: PBMCs. The clonotype was recovered from a human donor in good health (CMV status not recorded). Some clones in this sample may be carry-over from other donors' samples. This CDR3 reads CSDRTSGRPYNEQFF. In nucleotides, the CDR3 is TGCAGTGATCGGACTAGCGGGAGGCCCTACAATGAGCAGTTCTTC.